This is a list of T cell receptor beta chains from one sample in a study of shared T cell receptors in the human thymus. Profiling relied on immunoSEQ multiplex PCR, and the TCRdb table lists in-frame clones only, not all of them. The data contain about 660,000 clones, roughly 90% of them singletons. The sample was also reused in another study, on human thymus T cells.

The sequencing sample was made of thymocytes. Source of these receptors: a boy in the first two years of life with a congenital heart defect. Both conserved end residues are part of each CDR3. D genes are given only for firm matches. Rows may omit the clone size; those that give it use once, few, many or a size class.

>TRBV28|TRBJ1-5|NA|TRBD1
TGTGCCAGCAGTCCCCTACAGGGGTGCAATCAGCCCCAGCATTTT
CASSPLQGCNQPQHF
>TRBV5-1|TRBJ1-4|NA|TRBD1
TGCGCCAGCAGCCTGGACGGACAGGATTCAACTAATGAAAAACTGTTTTTT
CASSLDGQDSTNEKLFF
>TRBV14|TRBJ2-3|NA|NA
TGTGCCAGCAGCCGATACGGGTTTGGGTTGTATACGCAGTATTTT
CASSRYGFGLYTQYF
>TRBV12-2|TRBJ2-7|NA|NA
TGTGCAAGTCACTCTGAATCGCGGGACGACGACGAGCAGTACTTC
CASHSESRDDDEQYF
>TRBV7-2|TRBJ2-2|NA|TRBD2
TGTGCCAGCAGCCTCGGGACTAGTAGCACCGGGGAGCTGTTTTTT
CASSLGTSSTGELFF
>TRBV11-2|TRBJ2-7|once|TRBD2
TGTGCCAGCAGCCCGTTAACGGGACTAGCGGGAGGGAGGCAGTACTTC
CASSPLTGLAGGRQYF
>TRBV12-5|TRBJ1-2|NA|NA
TGTGCTAGTGGTACTAGGGGGAAGGGGTATGGCTACACCTTC
CASGTRGKGYGYTF
>TRBV7-2|TRBJ2-1|NA|NA
TGTGCCAGCAGTTCGAACCCCCTCATAGCGGAAGAGTACAATGAGCAGTTCTTC
CASSSNPLIAEEYNEQFF
>TRBV7-6|TRBJ2-5|NA|NA
TGTGCCTATTTCGGGGGGACCCAGTACTTC
CAYFGGTQYF
>TRBV29-1|TRBJ1-1|once|TRBD1
TGCAGCGTTGTCCGACCGACAGGGGGTAACACTGAAGCTTTCTTT
CSVVRPTGGNTEAFF
>TRBV27|TRBJ2-1|NA|TRBD1
TGTGCCAGCAGGGGGGGACAGGACTACAATGAGCAGTTCTTC
CASRGGQDYNEQFF
>TRBV5-6|TRBJ2-1|NA|NA
TGTGCCAGCAGCTTGCGACCGCGGCGCAATGAGCAGTTCTTC
CASSLRPRRNEQFF
>TRBV11-2|TRBJ2-1|NA|TRBD2
TGTGCCAGCAGCTCCGATCTAGCGGGAGTGTGGGAGCAGTTCTTC
CASSSDLAGVWEQFF
>TRBV12-5|TRBJ2-5|NA|TRBD1
TGTGCTAGTGGTTCCAGAACCGGGACAGGGACCTACCAAGAGACCCAGTACTTC
CASGSRTGTGTYQETQYF
>TRBV6-1|TRBJ2-7|NA|NA
TGTGCCAGCAACGGCAGGGACTACGAGCAGTACTTC
CASNGRDYEQYF
>TRBV28|TRBJ2-5|NA|TRBD2
TGTGCCAGCAGTCACGCCGGGACTAGCGGGCAAGAGACCCAGTACTTC
CASSHAGTSGQETQYF
>TRBV14|TRBJ2-7|NA|NA
TGTGCCAGCAGCCAAGGGCTGGCCTCCTACGAGCAGTACTTC
CASSQGLASYEQYF
>TRBV28|TRBJ2-2|NA|TRBD2
TGTGCCAGCAGTTTCCTACTAGCGGGAGGGAACACCGGGGAGCTGTTTTTT
CASSFLLAGGNTGELFF
>TRBV29-1|TRBJ2-3|NA|NA
TGCAGCGTCCTCGGACAGGATACGCAGTATTTT
CSVLGQDTQYF
>TRBV19|TRBJ2-2|NA|TRBD2
TGTGCCAGTGGGGAAGCGGGGGGACTTGACACCGGGGAGCTGTTTTTT
CASGEAGGLDTGELFF
>TRBV2|TRBJ1-1|NA|NA
TGTGCCAGCAGTGAAACCCACAGGGTCGACCGGCTGGCTTTCTTT
CASSETHRVDRLAFF
>TRBV7-8|TRBJ2-1|NA|NA
TGTGCCAGCAGCTCAGGCGTTTCGGGAAACAACAATGAGCAGTTCTTC
CASSSGVSGNNNEQFF
>TRBV4-3|TRBJ2-4|NA|TRBD1
TGCGCCAGCAGCCAAGATCCGAGGAACAGGGGGCGCACCAAAAACATTCAGTACTTC
CASSQDPRNRGRTKNIQYF
>TRBV7-2|TRBJ1-1|NA|NA
TGTGCCAGCAGCTTAGTAGCGGGGGGGAACACTGAAGCTTTCTTT
CASSLVAGGNTEAFF
>TRBV7-9|TRBJ2-7|NA|NA
TGTGCCAGCAGCTTAGCCTTCCACGAGCAGTACTTC
CASSLAFHEQYF
>TRBV7-9|TRBJ2-1|once|TRBD2
TGTGCCAGCAGCTTAGTTAGTGCGACTAGCGGGAGTAAATCGCATGAGCAGTTCTTC
CASSLVSATSGSKSHEQFF